A single sample is the source of the 19 T cell receptor beta chains below, sequenced in a study of response to subunit inactivated influenza vaccine. MiXCR, applied by TCRdb to the RT-PCR reads, yields one record per CDR3 protein. The sample has 500,000 to 550,000 distinct CDR3 sequences; less than 7.5% are singletons. The sequenced sample was PBMCs from blood, obtained 23 months after vaccination. These receptors were obtained from a man aged 50-75 years who received an inactivated influenza vaccine.

This clonotype was picked up a small number of times. The chain links TRBV4-1 to TRBJ2-2, with 7 bases lining up with TRBD1. The CDR3 consists of 16 residues. Trimming cost V 4 bases and J 4 bases; bases outside gene matches: 9. Germline CDR1 is MGHRA and CDR2 is YSYEKL. CDR3 in DNA: TGCGCCAGCAGCCCTACACCAGACAGGGCCACCGGGGAGCTGTTTTTT. Protein: CASSPTPDRATGELFF.

The gene calls are TRBV12-3 or TRBV12-4 and TRBJ2-3, with 8 bases aligning to TRBD1. The CDR3 extends over 16 amino acids. With 6 bases clipped from V and 4 bases from J, the junction kept 12 bases outside the gene matches. This chain's CDR3 is CASRDPGQEAADTQYF. As DNA, the CDR3 is TGTGCCAGCAGGGATCCGGGACAGGAGGCGGCAGATACGCAGTATTTT.

This clonotype came up a few times. This sequence joins TRBV28 and TRBJ2-3, with 11 bases identical to TRBD2. The CDR3 runs to 15 residues. The junction had 8 bases not matched to a gene; V was cut back by 8 bases and J by 4 bases. The germline V gene has CDR1 MDHEN and CDR2 SYDVKM. The CDR3 sequence: CASLGWTSGPDTQYF. The CDR3 DNA follows: TGTGCCAGCCTAGGGTGGACTAGCGGGCCAGATACGCAGTATTTT.

This clonotype has at least ten counts. This chain uses TRBV7-9 with TRBJ1-2; TRBD1 agrees at 7 bases. Germline assignment: CDR1 SEHNR and CDR2 FQNEAQ (reference sequence). The CDR3 is made up of 14 amino acids. V shed 3 bases, J shed 5 bases, and the junction held 6 bases outside the gene matches. The CDR3 coding sequence is TGTGCCAGCAGCTTTCGGACAGGAGGGTATGGCTACACCTTC. Translation: CASSFRTGGYGYTF.

This clonotype was seen a handful of times. This sequence joins TRBV5-1 and TRBJ2-5, with TRBD2 as a possible D gene (5 bases). CDR3 length: 14 amino acids. Germline lookup yields CDR1 SGHRS and CDR2 YFSETQ. Deletions cut 1 base from V and 5 bases from J, with 12 bases between. The DNA of the CDR3 is TGCGCCAGCAGCTTGTACGGGGTTAGGGAGACCCAGTACTTC. Its translation is CASSLYGVRETQYF.

Many counts were recorded for this clonotype. The chain has TRBV10-3 and TRBJ2-1; D may be TRBD2 (7 bases). Trimming shortened V by 0 bases and J by 4 bases, and 13 bases separated the two germline ends. The CDR3 is 16 residues long. The germline V gene has CDR1 ENHRY and CDR2 SYGVKD. The CDR3 loop is CAISESGGGAYNEQFF. The CDR3 DNA sequence: TGTGCCATCAGTGAGTCGGGAGGGGGGGCATACAATGAGCAGTTCTTC.

This clonotype was detected ten times or more. The V gene is TRBV28, the J gene TRBJ2-3, with 8 bases fitting TRBD2. V lost 5 bases and J lost 3; bases outside the gene matches: 4. Germline V CDR1 and CDR2: MDHEN, SYDVKM. There are 14 residues in the CDR3. CDR3 protein: CASSESGRTDTQYF. Here the CDR3 DNA reads TGTGCCAGCAGTGAAAGCGGGAGAACAGATACGCAGTATTTT.

The chain uses TRBV20-1 and TRBJ2-2, with 7 nucleotides matching TRBD1. The CDR3 loop spans 15 amino acids. Trimming removed 6 bases from V and 1 base from J; junction bases left unmatched: 8. CDR1 and CDR2 from the germline V gene are DFQATT and SNEGSKA (reference sequence). CDR3 sequence (DNA): TGCAGTGCGGAGGACAGGAGAAAGAACACCGGGGAGCTGTTTTTT. Amino acids: CSAEDRRKNTGELFF.

V usage is TRBV4-3 and J usage is TRBJ2-7; perhaps D is TRBD1 or TRBD2 (5 bases each). The CDR3 is 13 residues long. Germline V lookup: CDR1 LGHNA, CDR2 YSLEER. Trimming pared 4 bases from V and 7 bases from J, leaving 14 bases between. CDR3 loop: CASSLATAGEQYF. DNA of the CDR3: TGCGCCAGCAGCCTAGCGACAGCCGGGGAGCAGTACTTC.

The table lists this clonotype with a few counts. The chain uses TRBV4-1 and TRBJ2-4; a possible D gene is TRBD1 (7 bases). There are 15 residues in the CDR3. From germline, CDR1 is MGHRA and CDR2 YSYEKL. The V and J ends lost 1 base and 8 bases respectively, with 15 bases between them. This CDR3 reads CASSQVKEGADIQYF. In DNA, the CDR3 is TGCGCCAGCAGCCAAGTAAAGGAGGGGGCGGACATTCAGTACTTC.

The chain has TRBV5-1 and TRBJ2-5; 7 bases align to TRBD1. V lost 0 bases, J lost 5 bases, and 4 bases stayed unmatched. CDR1 SGHRS and CDR2 YFSETQ come from the germline V gene. The CDR3 extends over 14 amino acids. CDR3 in amino acids: CASSLGFRGETQYF. Here the CDR3 DNA reads TGCGCCAGCAGCTTGGGCTTCAGGGGGGAGACCCAGTACTTC.

The chain combines TRBV7-2 with TRBJ1-4; no reliable D call. Trimming left V 6 bases short and J 0 bases short, with 8 bases between. Germline V gene lookup returns CDR1 SGHTA and CDR2 FQGNSA. The CDR3 loop spans 14 amino acids. As DNA, the CDR3 is TGTGCCAGCAGGGAAACACCAACTAATGAAAAACTGTTTTTT. Its protein product is CASRETPTNEKLFF.

J is TRBJ2-7 and V is TRBV20-1; 8 bases map to TRBD2. V was pared by 1 base and J by 4 bases, with 6 bases of the junction left unmatched. This CDR3 spans 14 amino acids. Germline assignment: CDR1 DFQATT and CDR2 SNEGSKA (reference sequence). CDR3 sequence reads: CSARGAGAGYEQYF. DNA for the CDR3: TGCAGTGCTAGAGGAGCGGGAGCTGGATACGAGCAGTACTTC.

This clonotype has just a few counts. The V gene is TRBV5-6, the J gene TRBJ2-7; a possible D gene is TRBD1 (6 bases). The CDR3 loop spans 15 amino acids. The ends were cut back, 4 bases at V and 3 bases at J, with 17 bases in the middle. Germline CDR1 is SGHDT and CDR2 is YYEEEE. CDR3 residues: CASSVVQGIFYEQYF. Here the CDR3 DNA reads TGTGCCAGCAGCGTCGTTCAGGGGATTTTCTACGAGCAGTACTTC.

This clonotype was recorded a few times. The chain links TRBV4-2 to TRBJ2-5; possibly TRBD2 for D (6 bases). Trimming removed 5 bases at V and 4 bases at J, with 20 bases between. The CDR3 loop spans 16 amino acids. The germline V gene encodes CDR1 LGHNA and CDR2 YNFKEQ. The CDR3 reads CASSAGGGQVGETQYF. The CDR3 nucleotides are TGTGCCAGCAGCGCCGGAGGAGGGCAAGTCGGAGAGACCCAGTACTTC.

The chain joins TRBV12-3 or TRBV12-4 to TRBJ2-2, with 9 bases lining up with TRBD2. The V gene end was trimmed by 6 bases and the J gene end by 4 bases; junction bases not matched to a gene: 6. The CDR3 runs to 15 residues. The CDR3 here is CASSISGSSTGELFF. The DNA of the CDR3 is TGTGCCAGCAGCATTAGCGGGAGTAGCACCGGGGAGCTGTTTTTT.

This chain joins TRBV5-1 and TRBJ2-7; 11 bases fit TRBD1. This CDR3 is built from 15 residues. The germline CDR1 and CDR2 sequences are SGHRS and YFSETQ. V was pared by 3 bases and J by 4 bases, with 6 bases of the junction left unmatched. In DNA form, the CDR3 reads TGCGCCAGCAGCTCAGGACAGGGGGCAAGGTACGAGCAGTACTTC. Protein: CASSSGQGARYEQYF.

This clonotype has a handful of counts. The chain is built from TRBV12-3 or TRBV12-4 and TRBJ2-2; D is uncertain. Trimming removed 3 bases at V and 3 bases at J, with 11 bases between. The CDR3 runs to 15 residues. This CDR3 is CASSLKGSHTGELFF. Written as DNA, the CDR3 is TGTGCCAGCAGTTTGAAAGGGTCCCACACCGGGGAGCTGTTTTTT.

This clonotype was picked up a small number of times. V usage is TRBV20-1 and J usage is TRBJ1-4; D is unresolved. Deletions cut 1 base from V and 0 bases from J, with 12 bases between. CDR1 DFQATT and CDR2 SNEGSKA come from the germline V gene (reference sequence). This CDR3 region has 16 residues. For the CDR3, the DNA is TGCAGTGCTAGAGGAATGGGGAAGGCAACTAATGAAAAACTGTTTTTT. It yields the protein CSARGMGKATNEKLFF.